This TCR beta chain was retrieved from a study of blood T cell repertoires in COVID-19. Study information: T cells, B-cell-depleted T cells, or PBMCs supplied cDNA or gDNA.

The assay was immunoSEQ multiplex PCR, and TCRdb's table has in-frame clones only and misses some. This sample has some 120,000 clones, with just over 90% found just once. The CDR3 has 16 amino acids. With V trimmed by 8 bases and J by 2 bases, 11 bases remained unmatched. CDR1 and CDR2 from the germline V gene are MDHEN and SYDVKM. This chain uses TRBV28 with TRBJ1-5; 8 positions match TRBD1. The origin of this receptor is a human donor with active COVID-19. The donor label of this sample is uncertain. Sequenced sample: peripheral blood. CDR3 sequence: CASRRWTGNGNQPQHF. For the CDR3, the DNA is TGTGCCAGCCGAAGGTGGACAGGGAATGGCAATCAGCCCCAGCATTTT.